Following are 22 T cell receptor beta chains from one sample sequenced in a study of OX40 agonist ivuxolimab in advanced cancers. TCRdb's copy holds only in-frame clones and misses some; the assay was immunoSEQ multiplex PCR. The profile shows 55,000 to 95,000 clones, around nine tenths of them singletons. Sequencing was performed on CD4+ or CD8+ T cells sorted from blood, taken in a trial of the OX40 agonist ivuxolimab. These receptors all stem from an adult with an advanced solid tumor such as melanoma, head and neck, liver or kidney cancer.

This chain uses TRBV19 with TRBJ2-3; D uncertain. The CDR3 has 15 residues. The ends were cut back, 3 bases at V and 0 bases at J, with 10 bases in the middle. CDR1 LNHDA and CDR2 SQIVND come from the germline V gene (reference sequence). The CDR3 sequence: CASSIGGLSTDTQYF. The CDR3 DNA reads TGTGCCAGTAGTATCGGTGGGCTAAGCACAGATACGCAGTATTTT.

CDR3 coding DNA: TGTGCCAGTAGCCGTATATTGGGTAACGGTAATTCACCCCTCCACTTT. This encodes CASSRILGNGNSPLHF. This chain links TRBV19 with TRBJ1-6; D is ambiguous. Germline CDR1 is LNHDA and CDR2 is SQIVND (reference sequence). The germline V and J ends were trimmed by 6 bases and 6 bases, with 18 bases remaining between them. This CDR3 is 16 amino acids long.

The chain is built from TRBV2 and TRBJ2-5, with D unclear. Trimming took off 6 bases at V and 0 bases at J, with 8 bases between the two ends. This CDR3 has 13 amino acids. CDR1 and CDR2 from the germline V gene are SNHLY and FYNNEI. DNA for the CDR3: TGTGCCAGCAGCCGGACGTACCAAGAGACCCAGTACTTC. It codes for CASSRTYQETQYF.

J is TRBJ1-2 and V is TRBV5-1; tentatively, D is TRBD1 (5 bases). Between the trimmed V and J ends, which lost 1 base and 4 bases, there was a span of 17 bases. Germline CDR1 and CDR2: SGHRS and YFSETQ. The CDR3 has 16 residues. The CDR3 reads CASSLTPLEGSYGYTF. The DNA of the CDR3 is TGCGCCAGCAGCTTGACGCCCCTAGAGGGGAGCTATGGCTACACCTTC.

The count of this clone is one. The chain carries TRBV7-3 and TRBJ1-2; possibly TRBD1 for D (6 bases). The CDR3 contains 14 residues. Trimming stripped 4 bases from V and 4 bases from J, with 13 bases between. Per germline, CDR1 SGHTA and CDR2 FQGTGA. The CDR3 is CASSSDSSTYGYTF. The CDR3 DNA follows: TGTGCCAGCAGCTCGGACAGTTCGACCTATGGCTACACCTTC.

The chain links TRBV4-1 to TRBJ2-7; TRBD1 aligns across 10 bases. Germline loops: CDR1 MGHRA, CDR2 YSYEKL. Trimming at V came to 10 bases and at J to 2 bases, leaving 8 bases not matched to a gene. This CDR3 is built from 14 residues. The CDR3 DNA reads TGCGCCACCCGACCGGGACAGGGGCCCTACGAGCAGTACTTC. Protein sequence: CATRPGQGPYEQYF.

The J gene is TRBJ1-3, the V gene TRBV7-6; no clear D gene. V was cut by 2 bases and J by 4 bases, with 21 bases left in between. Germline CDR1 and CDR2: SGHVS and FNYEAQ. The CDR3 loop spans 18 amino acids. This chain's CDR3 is CASSLLSTTRWSGNTIYF. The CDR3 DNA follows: TGTGCCAGCAGCTTACTATCAACCACCCGATGGTCCGGAAACACCATATATTTT.

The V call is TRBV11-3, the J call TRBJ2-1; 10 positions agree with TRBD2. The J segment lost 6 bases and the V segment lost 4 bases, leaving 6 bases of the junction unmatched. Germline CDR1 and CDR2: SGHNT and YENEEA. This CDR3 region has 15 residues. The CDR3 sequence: CASSSPSGSPNEQFF. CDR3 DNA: TGTGCCAGCAGCTCACCTAGCGGGAGTCCCAATGAGCAGTTCTTC.

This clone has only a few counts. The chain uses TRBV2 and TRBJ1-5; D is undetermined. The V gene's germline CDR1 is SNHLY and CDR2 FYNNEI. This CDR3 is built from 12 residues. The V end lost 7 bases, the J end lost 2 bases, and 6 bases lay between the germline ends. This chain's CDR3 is CASTRGNQPQHF. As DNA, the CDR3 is TGTGCCAGCACCCGTGGCAATCAGCCCCAGCATTTT.

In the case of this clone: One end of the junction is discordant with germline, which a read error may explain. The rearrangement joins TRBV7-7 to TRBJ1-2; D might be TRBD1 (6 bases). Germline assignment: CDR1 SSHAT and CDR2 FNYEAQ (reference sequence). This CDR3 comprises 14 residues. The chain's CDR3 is CASSARTENYGYTF. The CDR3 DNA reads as TGTGCTAGCAGCGCCCGGACAGAGAACTATGGCTACACCTTC.

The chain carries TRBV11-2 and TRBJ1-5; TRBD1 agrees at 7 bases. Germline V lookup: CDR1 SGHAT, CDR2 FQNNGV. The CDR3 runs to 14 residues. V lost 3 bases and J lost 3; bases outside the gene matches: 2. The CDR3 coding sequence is TGTGCCAGCAGCTTCGGACAGGCCAATCAGCCCCAGCATTTT. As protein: CASSFGQANQPQHF.

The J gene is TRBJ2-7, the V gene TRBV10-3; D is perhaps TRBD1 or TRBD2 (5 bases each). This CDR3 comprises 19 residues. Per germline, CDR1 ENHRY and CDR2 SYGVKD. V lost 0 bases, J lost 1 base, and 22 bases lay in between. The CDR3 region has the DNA TGTGCCATCAGTGAGTCGAAGACTTTGTGGGCTGAGGGGTCCTACGAGCAGTACTTC. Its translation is CAISESKTLWAEGSYEQYF.

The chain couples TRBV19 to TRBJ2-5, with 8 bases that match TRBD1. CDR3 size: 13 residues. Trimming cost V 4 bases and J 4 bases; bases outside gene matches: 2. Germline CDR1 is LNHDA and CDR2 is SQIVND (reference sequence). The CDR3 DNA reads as TGTGCCAGTAGTACAGGGGGCGCAGAGACCCAGTACTTC. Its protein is CASSTGGAETQYF.

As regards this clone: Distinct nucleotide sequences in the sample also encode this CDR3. In DNA, the CDR3 is TGTGCCAGCAGCCAAGACGGGACTAGCACAGATACGCAGTATTTT. It yields the protein CASSQDGTSTDTQYF. V and J are TRBV4-2 and TRBJ2-3, with D tentatively TRBD2 (6 bases). Trimming stripped 0 bases from V and 0 bases from J, with 7 bases between. CDR1 LGHNA and CDR2 YNFKEQ come from the germline V gene. The CDR3 contains 15 residues.

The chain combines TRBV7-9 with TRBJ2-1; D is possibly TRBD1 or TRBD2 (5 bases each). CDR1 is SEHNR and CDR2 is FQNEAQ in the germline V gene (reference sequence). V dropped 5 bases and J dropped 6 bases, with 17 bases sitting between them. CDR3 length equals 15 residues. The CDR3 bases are TGTGCCAGCAGCCGGGGCATAAATCAGGTCAATGAGCAGTTCTTC. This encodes CASSRGINQVNEQFF.

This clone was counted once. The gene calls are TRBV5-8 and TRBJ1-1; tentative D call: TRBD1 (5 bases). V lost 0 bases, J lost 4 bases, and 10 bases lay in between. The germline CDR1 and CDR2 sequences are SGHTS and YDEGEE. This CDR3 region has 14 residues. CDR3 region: CASSLEGVGTEAFF. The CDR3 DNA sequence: TGTGCCAGCAGCTTGGAAGGGGTGGGCACTGAAGCTTTCTTT.

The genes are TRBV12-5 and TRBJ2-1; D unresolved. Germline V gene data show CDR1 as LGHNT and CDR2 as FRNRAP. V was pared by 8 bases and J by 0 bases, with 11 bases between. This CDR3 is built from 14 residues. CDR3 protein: CASRPESSYNEQFF. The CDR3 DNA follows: TGTGCTAGTAGGCCGGAGAGCTCCTACAATGAGCAGTTCTTC.

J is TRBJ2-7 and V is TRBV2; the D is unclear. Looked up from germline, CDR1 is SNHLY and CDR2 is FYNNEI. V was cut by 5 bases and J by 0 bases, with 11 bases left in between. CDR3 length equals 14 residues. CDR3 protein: CASSSEKSSYEQYF. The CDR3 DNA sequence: TGTGCCAGCAGTTCGGAGAAGAGCTCCTACGAGCAGTACTTC.

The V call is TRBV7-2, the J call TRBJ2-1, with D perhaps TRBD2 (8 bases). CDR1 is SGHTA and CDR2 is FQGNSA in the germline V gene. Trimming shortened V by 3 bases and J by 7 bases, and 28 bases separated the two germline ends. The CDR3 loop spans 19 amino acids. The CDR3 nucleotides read TGTGCCAGCAGCTTTGCTGATACAGGGGCGTTAGCGGGATGGAATGAGCAGTTCTTC. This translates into CASSFADTGALAGWNEQFF.

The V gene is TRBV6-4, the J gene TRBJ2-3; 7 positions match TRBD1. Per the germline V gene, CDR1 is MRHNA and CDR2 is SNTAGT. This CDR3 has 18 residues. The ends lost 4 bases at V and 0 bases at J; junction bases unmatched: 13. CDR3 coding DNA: TGTGCCAGCAGTGCTTCGGACAGGCCCCGTTCTAGCACAGATACGCAGTATTTT. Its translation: CASSASDRPRSSTDTQYF.

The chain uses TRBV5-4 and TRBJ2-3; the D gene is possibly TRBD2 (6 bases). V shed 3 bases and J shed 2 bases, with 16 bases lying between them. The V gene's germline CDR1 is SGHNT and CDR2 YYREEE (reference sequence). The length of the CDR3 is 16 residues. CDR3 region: CASSSSTGLLTDTQYF. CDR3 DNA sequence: TGTGCCAGCAGCTCCTCTACGGGACTCCTCACAGATACGCAGTATTTT.

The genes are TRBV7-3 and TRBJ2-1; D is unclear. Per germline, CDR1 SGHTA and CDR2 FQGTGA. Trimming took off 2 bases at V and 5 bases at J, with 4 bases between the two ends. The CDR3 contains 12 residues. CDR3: CASSLGHNEQFF. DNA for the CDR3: TGTGCCAGCAGCTTAGGACACAATGAGCAGTTCTTC.